Listed below are T cell receptor beta chains from one sample, sequenced in a study of Graves' ophthalmopathy and Graves' hyperthyroidism. TCRdb independently ran MiXCR on the multiplex PCR reads; one entry per CDR3 protein. Seen here are some 390,000 distinct CDR3 sequences, about 18% observed once, and the top ten hold 1.6%. Sample: peripheral blood. These receptors all come from a woman aged 18-35 years with Graves' ophthalmopathy. CDR3s include the opening cysteine and the closing phenylalanine or tryptophan. The D gene is left open where the match is weak. Clone size is shown for a subset of rows, as once, few, many or a class of expanded clone.

d_call	v_call	clone_size	j_call	cdr3_nt	cdr3_aa
TRBD1	TRBV6-5	many	TRBJ1-6	TGTGCCAGCAGTTTCCGCGGGACAGAGAATTCACCCCTCCACTTT	CASSFRGTENSPLHF
TRBD2	TRBV4-3	many	TRBJ2-5	TGCGCCAGCAGCCAAGATTACGGCAAGCGGGGGGGCTTAGAGACCCAGTACTTC	CASSQDYGKRGGLETQYF
TRBD1	TRBV12-3/TRBV12-4	.	TRBJ2-5	TGTGCCAGCAGTTTGGACAGGGGTTTTCAAGAGACCCAGTACTTC	CASSLDRGFQETQYF
.	TRBV20-1	many	TRBJ1-1	TGCAGTGCTAGAGAAACGACACTGAACACTGAAGCTTTCTTT	CSARETTLNTEAFF
TRBD2	TRBV7-3	many	TRBJ2-5	TGTGCCAGCAGCTATTTAGCGGGAGGCTACGAGACCCAGTACTTC	CASSYLAGGYETQYF
TRBD1	TRBV12-3/TRBV12-4	many	TRBJ2-7	TGTGCCAGCAGTTCAGCCGGGACAGGGGACTACGAGCAGTACTTC	CASSSAGTGDYEQYF
.	TRBV19	many	TRBJ2-5	TGTGCCAGTACTTCCCGGGACCCCCAAGAGACCCAGTACTTC	CASTSRDPQETQYF
TRBD1	TRBV3-1	many	TRBJ1-5	TGTGCCAGCAGCTTGACAGGGGACAATCAGCCCCAGCATTTT	CASSLTGDNQPQHF
TRBD2	TRBV19	many	TRBJ2-4	TGTGCCAGTAGGACTAGCGGTGAAGCCAGAAACATTCAGTACTTC	CASRTSGEARNIQYF
.	TRBV28	once	TRBJ1-2	TGTGCCAGCAGCCACGGAATACAGGGAAACTATGGCTACACCTTC	CASSHGIQGNYGYTF
.	TRBV6-2/TRBV6-3	many	TRBJ1-5	TGTGCCAGCAGCCAACCTGGACCGACTAATCAGCCCCAGCATTTT	CASSQPGPTNQPQHF
.	TRBV7-3	many	TRBJ2-2	TGTGCCAGCAGGGGGTTCGGCGGGGAGCTGTTTTTT	CASRGFGGELFF
.	TRBV20-1	.	TRBJ2-7	TGCAGTGCTACTTCCGGGACCCTGATCGGCTACGAGCAGTACTTC	CSATSGTLIGYEQYF
.	TRBV19	.	TRBJ1-1	TGTGCCAGTAGGGGGGCGTCAGACACTGAAGCTTTCTTT	CASRGASDTEAFF
TRBD1	TRBV6-2/TRBV6-3	many	TRBJ2-7	TGTGCCAGCAGCCAAAGAGGACAGGGTCGGTGGGAGCAGTACTTC	CASSQRGQGRWEQYF
TRBD2	TRBV7-3	.	TRBJ2-7	TGTGCCAGCAGCCCCTCTAGCGGGGGGGACGAGCAGTACTTC	CASSPSSGGDEQYF
.	TRBV11-1	many	TRBJ2-2	TGTGCCAGCAGTCGGTCGACTGCCCCTCCGAACACCGGGGAGCTGTTTTTT	CASSRSTAPPNTGELFF
TRBD1	TRBV24-1	many	TRBJ1-1	TGTGCCACCAGTGAGTCTGGTATGACAGGGCGGGCTTTCTTT	CATSESGMTGRAFF
.	TRBV6-1	once	TRBJ2-5	TGTGCCAGCGGGACTCAAGAGACCCAGTACTTC	CASGTQETQYF
.	TRBV6-1	many	TRBJ2-7	TGTGCCAGCAGGGACGTGGGCCTTACAGACTACGAGCAGTACTTC	CASRDVGLTDYEQYF
.	TRBV4-1	few	TRBJ1-5	TGCGCCAGCAGCCTCCACAGGGGCAATCAGCCCCAGCATTTT	CASSLHRGNQPQHF
TRBD2	TRBV5-1	many	TRBJ2-7	TGCGCCAGCAGCTTGGCTACTAGCGGGATCCCCACCTACGAGCAGTACTTC	CASSLATSGIPTYEQYF
.	TRBV30	many	TRBJ1-5	TGTGCCTGGAGTGTAAGGGGATATCAGCCCCAGCATTTT	CAWSVRGYQPQHF
.	TRBV19	many	TRBJ1-1	TGTGCCAGTAGGATCCGTAAAACAGGGTTCGCTGAAGCTTTCTTT	CASRIRKTGFAEAFF
.	TRBV6-2/TRBV6-3	many	TRBJ2-7	TGTGCCAGCAGTTCCCAGAACTACGAGCAGTACTTC	CASSSQNYEQYF
.	TRBV30	many	TRBJ1-5	TGTGCCTGGGAAAAGGGGGGCAATCAGCCCCAGCATTTT	CAWEKGGNQPQHF
.	TRBV7-2	.	TRBJ1-2	TGTGCCAGCAGCCCAGCCCGGACAGCAAACTATGGCTACACCTTC	CASSPARTANYGYTF
.	TRBV7-9	many	TRBJ2-7	TGTGCCAGCAGCTTAAATAAGGGGGAGACCCAATACTTC	CASSLNKGETQYF
TRBD1	TRBV11-2	many	TRBJ2-2	TGTGCCAGCAGCTCCCGACAGGGAAGGGCCACCGGGGAGCTGTTTTTT	CASSSRQGRATGELFF
.	TRBV6-2/TRBV6-3	many	TRBJ2-7	TGTGCCAGCAGTTCACGGAGCTCCCTCGAGCAGTACTTC	CASSSRSSLEQYF
.	TRBV10-3	many	TRBJ2-5	TGTGCCATCAGTGGGCAAGGCTCTGAGACCCAGTACTTC	CAISGQGSETQYF
.	TRBV27	many	TRBJ2-5	TGTGCCAGCACCAACCTGGGAGAGACCCAGTACTTC	CASTNLGETQYF
.	TRBV20-1	many	TRBJ2-5	TGCAGTTGCGGGTCGCCTCAGGAGGTCTGGGGAGAGACCCAGTACTTC	CSCGSPQEVWGETQYF
TRBD1	TRBV24-1	many	TRBJ1-1	TGTGCCACCAGTGATACAGGACAGGGAGGCACTGAAGCTTTCTTT	CATSDTGQGGTEAFF
.	TRBV11-2	.	TRBJ1-1	TGTGCCAGCAGCGTATCACCGGGACAAAACACTGAAGCTTTCTTT	CASSVSPGQNTEAFF
TRBD1	TRBV12-3/TRBV12-4	many	TRBJ1-5	TGTGCCAGCAGCCGCCGAGCAGACAGGGGTGGACAGCCCCAGCATTTT	CASSRRADRGGQPQHF
TRBD1	TRBV25-1	many	TRBJ2-7	TGTGCCAGCAGTGAACGACAGGGAACCTACGAGCAGTACTTC	CASSERQGTYEQYF